The present T cell receptor (beta chain) was sequenced within a study of blood T cell repertoires in COVID-19. Study in general: Donors in the United States, Italy and Spain gave samples during acute or convalescent COVID-19. PBMCs, B-cell-depleted T cells, or T cells were the source of the cDNA or gDNA that made up the material.

Authors' analysis steps: Reference gene primer amplification in the assay estimated nucleated cell counts. The data were produced by immunoSEQ multiplex PCR, yet TCRdb's version contains in-frame clones alone and is incomplete. From that table come the V and J calls and clone size; the DNA was used to work out D and trimming. The data contain hundreds of thousands of clones, around 82% of them singletons. This clonotype originated in a woman of 80 years or more with active or convalescent COVID-19. Sequencing used peripheral blood.

DNA for the CDR3: TGTGCCAACGTACTTTGGCCCCGGGGAGCTTCACCCCTCCACTTT. This encodes CANVLWPRGASPLHF. J is TRBJ1-6 and V is TRBV6-4, with no clear D. V was cut by 10 bases and J by 9 bases, with 22 bases left in between. The germline CDR1 and CDR2 sequences are MRHNA and SNTAGT. This CDR3 comprises 15 residues.